This TCR beta chain was identified in a study of sequential checkpoint blockade in melanoma. Whole-study context: After both sequences, patients received maintenance nivolumab. TCRbeta immunosequencing was performed on DNA from approximately 93 pretreatment melanoma tumor samples. Matched biopsies came pretreatment and at week 13 for twenty-two patients. Study-wide results and caveats: Tumor T-cell fraction and clonality correlated with PD-L1 and CD8+ counts.

Regarding treatment: randomized to nivolumab then ipilimumab (arm A) or the reverse (arm B). The repertoire was sequenced with immunoSEQ multiplex PCR; TCRdb's copy has only in-frame clones and lacks some. The sample shows 4,000 or so clones, approximately 19% of them seen only once. In germline, CDR1 is SGHNT, CDR2 YENEEA. Deletions cut 1 base from V and 2 bases from J, with 12 bases between. This CDR3 spans 15 amino acids. This clone was counted many times. Its cognate antigen is unknown. The gene calls are TRBV11-3 and TRBJ2-7, with D perhaps TRBD2 (7 bases). The sequence derives from a human donor with melanoma. The sequences come from tumor tissue (inferred from file names), collected from a patient given nivolumab and ipilimumab in sequence. As DNA, the CDR3 is TGTGCCAGCAGCTTAGGGCAGGGGAGGGCCTACGAGCAGTACTTC. It codes for CASSLGQGRAYEQYF.